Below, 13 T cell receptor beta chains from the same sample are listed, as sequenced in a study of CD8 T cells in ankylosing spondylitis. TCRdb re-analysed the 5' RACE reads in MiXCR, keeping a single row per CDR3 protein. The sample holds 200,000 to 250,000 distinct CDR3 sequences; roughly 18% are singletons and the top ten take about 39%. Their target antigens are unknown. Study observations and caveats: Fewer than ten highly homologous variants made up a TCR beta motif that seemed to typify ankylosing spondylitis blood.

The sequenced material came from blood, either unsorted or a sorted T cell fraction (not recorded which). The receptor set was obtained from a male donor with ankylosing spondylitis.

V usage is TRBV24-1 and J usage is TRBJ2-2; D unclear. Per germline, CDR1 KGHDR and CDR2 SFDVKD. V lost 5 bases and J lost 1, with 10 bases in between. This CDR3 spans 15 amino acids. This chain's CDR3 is CATSGASQNTGELFF. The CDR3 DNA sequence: TGTGCCACCAGTGGTGCCAGCCAGAACACCGGGGAGCTGTTTTTT.

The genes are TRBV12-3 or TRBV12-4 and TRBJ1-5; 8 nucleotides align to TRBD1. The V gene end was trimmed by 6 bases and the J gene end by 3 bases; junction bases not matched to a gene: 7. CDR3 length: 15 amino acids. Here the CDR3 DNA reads TGTGCCAGCAGCCCAGGGACAGGCAACAATCAGCCCCAGCATTTT. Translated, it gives CASSPGTGNNQPQHF.

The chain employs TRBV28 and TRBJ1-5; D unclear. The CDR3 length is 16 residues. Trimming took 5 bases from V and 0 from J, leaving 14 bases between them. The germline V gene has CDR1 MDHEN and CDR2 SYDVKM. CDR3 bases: TGTGCCAGCAGTCCTGCTGGTAGAAATAGCAATCAGCCCCAGCATTTT. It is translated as CASSPAGRNSNQPQHF.

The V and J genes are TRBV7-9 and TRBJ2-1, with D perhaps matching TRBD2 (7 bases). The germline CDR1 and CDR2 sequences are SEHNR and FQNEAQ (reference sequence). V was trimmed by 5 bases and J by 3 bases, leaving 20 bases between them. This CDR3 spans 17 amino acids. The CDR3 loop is CASSPTRGAGLYNEQFF. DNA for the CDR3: TGTGCCAGCAGCCCCACCCGGGGGGCAGGGCTCTACAATGAGCAGTTCTTC.

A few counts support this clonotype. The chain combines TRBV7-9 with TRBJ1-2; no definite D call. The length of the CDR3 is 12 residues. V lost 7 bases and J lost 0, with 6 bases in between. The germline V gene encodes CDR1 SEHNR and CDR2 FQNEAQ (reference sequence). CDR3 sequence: CASTDANYGYTF. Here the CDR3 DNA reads TGTGCCAGCACTGATGCTAACTATGGCTACACCTTC.

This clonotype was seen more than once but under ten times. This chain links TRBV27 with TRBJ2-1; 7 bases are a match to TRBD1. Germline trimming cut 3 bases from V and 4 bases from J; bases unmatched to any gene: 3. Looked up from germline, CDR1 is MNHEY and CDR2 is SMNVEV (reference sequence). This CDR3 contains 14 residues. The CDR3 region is CASSFGTEYNEQFF. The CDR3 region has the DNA TGTGCCAGCAGTTTTGGGACAGAGTACAATGAGCAGTTCTTC.

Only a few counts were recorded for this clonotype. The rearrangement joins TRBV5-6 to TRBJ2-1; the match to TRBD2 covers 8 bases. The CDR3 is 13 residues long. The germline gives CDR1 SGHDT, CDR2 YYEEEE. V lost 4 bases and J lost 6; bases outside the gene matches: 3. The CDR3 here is CASSRTSFNEQFF. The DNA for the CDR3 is TGTGCCAGCAGCAGGACTAGCTTCAATGAGCAGTTCTTC.

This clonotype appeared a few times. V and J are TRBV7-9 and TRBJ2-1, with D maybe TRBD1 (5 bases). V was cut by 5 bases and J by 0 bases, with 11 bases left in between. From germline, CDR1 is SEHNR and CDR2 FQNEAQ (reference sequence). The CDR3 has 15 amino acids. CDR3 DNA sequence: TGTGCCAGCAGCCAGGCTCAGGGCTCCTACAATGAGCAGTTCTTC. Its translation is CASSQAQGSYNEQFF.

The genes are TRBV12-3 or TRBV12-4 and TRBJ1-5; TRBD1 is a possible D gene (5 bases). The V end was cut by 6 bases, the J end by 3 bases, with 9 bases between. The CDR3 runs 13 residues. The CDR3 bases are TGTGCCAGCAGCCAGGGAGACAATCAGCCCCAGCATTTT. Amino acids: CASSQGDNQPQHF.

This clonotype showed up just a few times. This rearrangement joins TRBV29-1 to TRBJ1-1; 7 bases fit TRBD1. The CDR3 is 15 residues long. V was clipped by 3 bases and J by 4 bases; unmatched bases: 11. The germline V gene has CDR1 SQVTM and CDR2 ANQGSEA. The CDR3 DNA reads TGCAGCGTTGAGCAGTCAGGGGGAAAGGGCACTGAAGCTTTCTTT. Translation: CSVEQSGGKGTEAFF.

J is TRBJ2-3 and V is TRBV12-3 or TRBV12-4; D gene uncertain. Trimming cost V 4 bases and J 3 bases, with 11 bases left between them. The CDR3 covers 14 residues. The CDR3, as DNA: TGTGCCAGCAGTTCTCGGACGACGACAGATACGCAGTATTTT. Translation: CASSSRTTTDTQYF.

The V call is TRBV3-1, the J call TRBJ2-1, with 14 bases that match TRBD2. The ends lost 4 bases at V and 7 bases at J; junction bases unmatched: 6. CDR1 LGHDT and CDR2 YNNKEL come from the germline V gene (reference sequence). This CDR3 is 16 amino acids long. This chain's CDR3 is CASSPRLAGGINEQFF. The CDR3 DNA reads TGTGCCAGCAGCCCCCGACTAGCGGGGGGGATTAATGAGCAGTTCTTC.

The CDR3 is CASSLGSVGSYEQYF. The CDR3 coding sequence is TGTGCCAGCAGCTTGGGTTCTGTGGGGTCCTACGAGCAGTACTTC. V usage is TRBV11-1 and J usage is TRBJ2-7; D gene uncertain. The germline gives CDR1 SGHAT, CDR2 FQDESV (reference sequence). CDR3 length equals 15 residues. Deletions cut 3 bases from V and 1 base from J, with 13 bases between.